The rows below give T cell receptor beta chains drawn from one sample of a study of shared clonotypes between healthy human individuals. Method: immunoSEQ multiplex PCR; TCRdb's copy keeps in-frame clones and lacks some. In the table there are over 2 million clones, about 95% of which are singletons. The sample comprised naive CD4+ T cells sorted from blood. Receptors originate from a man aged 18 to 35 in good health. Each CDR3 is given with its conserved first and last residue. Each record gives: D gene, clone size, J gene, V gene, CDR3 protein, CDR3 DNA. D genes are given only for firm matches. The size of a clone is reported for some rows only, either as once, few or many, or as a class for expanded clones.

D gene: -; clone size: -; J gene: TRBJ2-7; V gene: TRBV29-1; CDR3 protein: CSVESRGLQGEQYF; CDR3 DNA: TGCAGCGTTGAGTCGCGGGGACTGCAGGGCGAGCAGTACTTC
D gene: TRBD1; clone size: -; J gene: TRBJ2-2; V gene: TRBV10-3; CDR3 protein: CAISGQGTNTGELFF; CDR3 DNA: TGTGCCATCAGCGGACAGGGTACGAACACCGGGGAGCTGTTTTTT
D gene: -; clone size: -; J gene: TRBJ2-6; V gene: TRBV7-2; CDR3 protein: CASSHSPGSGANVLTF; CDR3 DNA: TGTGCCAGCAGCCACTCCCCAGGCTCTGGGGCCAACGTCCTGACTTTC
D gene: -; clone size: -; J gene: TRBJ1-5; V gene: TRBV6-7; CDR3 protein: CASSISPGEGSNQPQHF; CDR3 DNA: TGTGCCAGCAGCATAAGTCCGGGGGAAGGGAGCAATCAGCCCCAGCATTTT
D gene: -; clone size: -; J gene: TRBJ1-1; V gene: TRBV6-6; CDR3 protein: CARGWSVEAFF; CDR3 DNA: TGTGCCAGGGGATGGAGCGTTGAAGCTTTCTTT
D gene: TRBD1; clone size: -; J gene: TRBJ2-3; V gene: TRBV7-9; CDR3 protein: CASRGQGYTDTQYF; CDR3 DNA: TGTGCCAGCAGGGGACAGGGGTACACAGATACGCAGTATTTT
D gene: TRBD1; clone size: -; J gene: TRBJ1-1; V gene: TRBV2; CDR3 protein: CASSLTTGTANTEAFF; CDR3 DNA: TGTGCCAGCAGTCTAACCACCGGGACAGCGAACACTGAAGCTTTCTTT
D gene: -; clone size: -; J gene: TRBJ1-2; V gene: TRBV6-6; CDR3 protein: CASSKQTIYGYTF; CDR3 DNA: TGTGCCAGCAGTAAACAGACTATCTATGGCTACACCTTC
D gene: -; clone size: -; J gene: TRBJ2-4; V gene: TRBV7-2; CDR3 protein: CASSLGYIQYF; CDR3 DNA: TGTGCCAGCAGCTTAGGGTACATTCAGTACTTC
D gene: -; clone size: once; J gene: TRBJ2-7; V gene: TRBV5-4; CDR3 protein: CASSLGGDPSYEQYF; CDR3 DNA: TGTGCCAGCAGCTTGGGCGGTGATCCTTCCTACGAGCAGTACTTC
D gene: TRBD1; clone size: -; J gene: TRBJ1-4; V gene: TRBV7-2; CDR3 protein: CASSPRQGVNEKLFF; CDR3 DNA: TGTGCCAGCAGCCCGCGACAGGGGGTTAATGAAAAACTGTTTTTT
D gene: -; clone size: -; J gene: TRBJ1-1; V gene: TRBV5-6; CDR3 protein: CASSFGLTATEAFF; CDR3 DNA: TGTGCCAGCAGCTTTGGCTTAACAGCCACTGAAGCTTTCTTT
D gene: TRBD1; clone size: -; J gene: TRBJ1-6; V gene: TRBV5-1; CDR3 protein: CASSWGTGPNSPLHF; CDR3 DNA: TGCGCCAGCAGCTGGGGGACAGGGCCGAATTCACCCCTCCACTTT
D gene: TRBD1; clone size: -; J gene: TRBJ2-3; V gene: TRBV2; CDR3 protein: CASRPGQPASTDTQYF; CDR3 DNA: TGTGCCAGCAGACCGGGACAGCCAGCTAGCACAGATACGCAGTATTTT
D gene: -; clone size: -; J gene: TRBJ1-2; V gene: TRBV30; CDR3 protein: CAWSLGYGYTF; CDR3 DNA: TGTGCCTGGAGTCTTGGGTATGGCTACACCTTC
D gene: -; clone size: -; J gene: TRBJ2-7; V gene: TRBV11-2; CDR3 protein: CASSLVGNEQYF; CDR3 DNA: TGTGCCAGCAGCTTAGTGGGGAACGAGCAGTACTTC
D gene: TRBD1; clone size: -; J gene: TRBJ2-5; V gene: TRBV30; CDR3 protein: CAWQGQGQETQYF; CDR3 DNA: TGTGCCTGGCAGGGACAGGGTCAAGAGACCCAGTACTTC
D gene: -; clone size: -; J gene: TRBJ1-2; V gene: TRBV29-1; CDR3 protein: CSVTGQLSNYGYTF; CDR3 DNA: TGCAGCGTTACCGGGCAGCTTTCTAACTATGGCTACACCTTC
D gene: -; clone size: -; J gene: TRBJ2-7; V gene: TRBV5-3; CDR3 protein: CARSPLRYEQYF; CDR3 DNA: TGTGCCAGAAGCCCCCTCCGCTACGAGCAGTACTTC
D gene: TRBD2; clone size: -; J gene: TRBJ2-7; V gene: TRBV5-1; CDR3 protein: CASSFSYVLASGSYEQYF; CDR3 DNA: TGCGCCAGCAGCTTCTCCTACGTGCTGGCTAGCGGTTCCTACGAGCAGTACTTC
D gene: -; clone size: once; J gene: TRBJ1-2; V gene: TRBV9; CDR3 protein: CASSVDAGTLEGYTF; CDR3 DNA: TGTGCCAGCAGCGTAGACGCGGGGACGTTGGAGGGCTACACCTTC
D gene: -; clone size: -; J gene: TRBJ2-5; V gene: TRBV5-8; CDR3 protein: CASSEPAGLQETQYF; CDR3 DNA: TGTGCCAGCAGCGAGCCGGCGGGGTTACAAGAGACCCAGTACTTC
D gene: -; clone size: -; J gene: TRBJ1-1; V gene: TRBV7-8; CDR3 protein: CASSLGQILRGAEAFF; CDR3 DNA: TGTGCCAGCAGCTTGGGCCAAATTCTTCGGGGCGCTGAAGCTTTCTTT
D gene: TRBD1; clone size: -; J gene: TRBJ1-2; V gene: TRBV28; CDR3 protein: CASSSSSPGQLNYGYTF; CDR3 DNA: TGTGCCAGCAGCTCCTCTAGCCCGGGACAGCTTAACTATGGCTACACCTTC
D gene: TRBD2; clone size: -; J gene: TRBJ2-3; V gene: TRBV9; CDR3 protein: CASSLSILAGGLPDTQYF; CDR3 DNA: TGTGCCAGCAGCTTAAGTATACTAGCGGGGGGTCTGCCAGATACGCAGTATTTT
D gene: -; clone size: once; J gene: TRBJ2-7; V gene: TRBV30; CDR3 protein: CAWSHSSYEQYF; CDR3 DNA: TGTGCCTGGAGTCACAGTTCCTACGAGCAGTACTTC
D gene: TRBD2; clone size: -; J gene: TRBJ2-5; V gene: TRBV5-1; CDR3 protein: CASSLEAGEEETQYF; CDR3 DNA: TGCGCCAGCAGCTTGGAAGCGGGAGAGGAAGAGACCCAGTACTTC
D gene: -; clone size: -; J gene: TRBJ2-7; V gene: TRBV5-4; CDR3 protein: CASSLAGDSYEQYF; CDR3 DNA: TGTGCCAGCAGCTTGGCCGGGGACTCCTACGAGCAGTACTTC
D gene: -; clone size: -; J gene: TRBJ2-1; V gene: TRBV29-1; CDR3 protein: CSVRGGGHSNEQFF; CDR3 DNA: TGCAGCGTTAGAGGAGGGGGGCATTCCAATGAGCAGTTCTTC
D gene: TRBD2; clone size: -; J gene: TRBJ2-3; V gene: TRBV19; CDR3 protein: CASSTPGGGVDTQYF; CDR3 DNA: TGTGCCAGTAGTACCCCCGGGGGGGGCGTAGATACGCAGTATTTT
D gene: -; clone size: -; J gene: TRBJ2-7; V gene: TRBV7-2; CDR3 protein: CASRTRAYEQYF; CDR3 DNA: TGTGCCAGCAGGACACGGGCCTACGAGCAGTACTTC
D gene: -; clone size: -; J gene: TRBJ1-2; V gene: TRBV27; CDR3 protein: CASSLVVGDYGYTF; CDR3 DNA: TGTGCCAGCAGTTTAGTCGTCGGTGACTATGGCTACACCTTC
D gene: TRBD1; clone size: -; J gene: TRBJ2-7; V gene: TRBV28; CDR3 protein: CASSLGDSSYEQYF; CDR3 DNA: TGTGCCAGCAGTTTAGGGGACAGCTCCTACGAGCAGTACTTC
D gene: -; clone size: -; J gene: TRBJ1-5; V gene: TRBV6-5; CDR3 protein: CASSPAGNQPQHF; CDR3 DNA: TGTGCCAGCAGTCCCGCTGGGAATCAGCCCCAGCATTTT
D gene: -; clone size: once; J gene: TRBJ1-2; V gene: TRBV7-9; CDR3 protein: CASSALRQADGYTF; CDR3 DNA: TGTGCCAGCAGCGCTCTTCGACAGGCGGATGGCTACACCTTC
D gene: -; clone size: -; J gene: TRBJ2-7; V gene: TRBV20-1; CDR3 protein: CSGRGSYEQYF; CDR3 DNA: TGCAGTGGACGGGGCTCCTACGAGCAGTACTTC
D gene: -; clone size: -; J gene: TRBJ2-7; V gene: TRBV6-6; CDR3 protein: CASSYDAYEQYF; CDR3 DNA: TGTGCCAGCAGTTACGATGCCTACGAGCAGTACTTC
D gene: TRBD1; clone size: -; J gene: TRBJ1-2; V gene: TRBV5-1; CDR3 protein: CASSTGQVYNYGYTF; CDR3 DNA: TGCGCCAGCAGCACGGGACAGGTCTATAACTATGGCTACACCTTC
D gene: -; clone size: -; J gene: TRBJ1-2; V gene: TRBV7-2; CDR3 protein: CASSYNPGQGHGIYYGYTF; CDR3 DNA: TGTGCCAGCAGCTATAACCCAGGGCAGGGGCACGGTATTTACTATGGCTACACCTTC
D gene: -; clone size: -; J gene: TRBJ2-7; V gene: TRBV30; CDR3 protein: CAWSKVYNEQYF; CDR3 DNA: TGTGCCTGGAGTAAGGTTTATAACGAGCAGTACTTC
D gene: TRBD2; clone size: -; J gene: TRBJ2-7; V gene: TRBV28; CDR3 protein: CASSLLAGVQYF; CDR3 DNA: TGTGCCAGCAGTTTACTAGCGGGGGTTCAGTACTTC
D gene: -; clone size: -; J gene: TRBJ2-5; V gene: TRBV9; CDR3 protein: CASSVQGRGSQETQYF; CDR3 DNA: TGTGCCAGCAGCGTACAAGGACGGGGTTCACAAGAGACCCAGTACTTC
D gene: -; clone size: -; J gene: TRBJ2-3; V gene: TRBV5-1; CDR3 protein: CASSLAGTYTDTQYF; CDR3 DNA: TGCGCCAGCAGCTTGGCCGGGACCTACACAGATACGCAGTATTTT
D gene: -; clone size: -; J gene: TRBJ2-3; V gene: TRBV5-6; CDR3 protein: CASSLGGGALTDTQYF; CDR3 DNA: TGTGCCAGCAGCTTGGGAGGGGGGGCCCTCACAGATACGCAGTATTTT
D gene: TRBD2; clone size: -; J gene: TRBJ2-7; V gene: TRBV10-2; CDR3 protein: CASSELIAGPLEQYF; CDR3 DNA: TGCGCCAGCAGTGAGTTGATAGCGGGACCCCTGGAGCAGTACTTC
D gene: TRBD2; clone size: -; J gene: TRBJ2-2; V gene: TRBV4-2; CDR3 protein: CASSQDRSSGGFNTGELFF; CDR3 DNA: TGTGCCAGCAGCCAAGATAGGAGTAGCGGGGGCTTTAACACCGGGGAGCTGTTTTTT
D gene: TRBD1; clone size: -; J gene: TRBJ1-1; V gene: TRBV4-3; CDR3 protein: CASSPGTANTEAFF; CDR3 DNA: TGCGCCAGCAGCCCCGGGACAGCGAACACTGAAGCTTTCTTT
D gene: -; clone size: -; J gene: TRBJ1-5; V gene: TRBV28; CDR3 protein: CASSLRQVNQPQHF; CDR3 DNA: TGTGCCAGCAGTCTTCGACAGGTGAATCAGCCCCAGCATTTT